The present T cell receptor (beta chain) was sequenced within a study of T cells in Graves' hyperthyroidism and ophthalmopathy. This CDR3 region has 13 residues. With V trimmed by 9 bases and J by 5 bases, 1 base remained unmatched. Per the germline V gene, CDR1 is KGHDR and CDR2 is SFDVKD. The source material, RNA transcripts, was used to amplify TCR beta CDR3 regions. TCR CDR3 regions were first amplified by RT-PCR with HTBI primers. TCRdb recomputed calls from the multiplex PCR reads with MiXCR, one row per CDR3 protein. The sample has 500,000 to 750,000 distinct CDR3 sequences, approximately 15% seen once.

Sequenced material: blood. J is TRBJ2-2 and V is TRBV24-1; 11 bases match TRBD1. This TCR was recovered from a woman under 30 with Graves' ophthalmopathy. The CDR3 loop is CATGQGATGELFF. The CDR3, as DNA: TGTGCCACCGGACAGGGGGCGACCGGGGAGCTGTTTTTT.